This TCR beta chain was sequenced during a study of blood T cell repertoires in COVID-19. Background on the study: Specimens from acute and convalescent COVID-19 originated in the United States, Italy and Spain. The analysed material was cDNA or gDNA that came from T cells, B-cell-depleted T cells, or PBMCs.

Per the germline V gene, CDR1 is SGHVS and CDR2 is FQNEAQ. Trimming removed 5 bases at V and 3 bases at J, with 20 bases between. The CDR3 loop spans 17 amino acids. Original processing notes: From reference gene primer amplification, estimates of nucleated cell counts were derived. Assay: immunoSEQ multiplex PCR; the TCRdb copy retains only in-frame clones and omits some. V, J and clone size are those of that table, while D and trimming were read from the DNA. The table has 250,000 to 350,000 clones, about nine tenths seen once; the top ten hold 3%. Sequenced material: peripheral blood. This TCR was recovered from a woman between 25 and 40 years old with active or convalescent COVID-19. V and J are TRBV7-8 and TRBJ2-1; a weak D match, TRBD2 (5 bases). CDR3 in DNA: TGTGCCAGCAGCCCCGGGAAGGTTGCCCTACGCTACAATGAGCAGTTCTTC. Residues: CASSPGKVALRYNEQFF.